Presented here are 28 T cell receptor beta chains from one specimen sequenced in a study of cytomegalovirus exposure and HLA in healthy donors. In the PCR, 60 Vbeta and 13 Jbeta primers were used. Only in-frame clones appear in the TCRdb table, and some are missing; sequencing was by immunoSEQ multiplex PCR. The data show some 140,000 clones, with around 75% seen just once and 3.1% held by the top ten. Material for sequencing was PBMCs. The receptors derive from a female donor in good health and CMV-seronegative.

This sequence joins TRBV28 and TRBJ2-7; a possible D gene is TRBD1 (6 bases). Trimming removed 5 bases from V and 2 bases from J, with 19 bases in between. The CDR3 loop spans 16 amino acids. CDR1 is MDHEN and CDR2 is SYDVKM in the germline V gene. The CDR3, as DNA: TGTGCCAGCAGTGTATTACAGGGAACAGGGACCTACGAGCAGTACTTC. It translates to CASSVLQGTGTYEQYF.

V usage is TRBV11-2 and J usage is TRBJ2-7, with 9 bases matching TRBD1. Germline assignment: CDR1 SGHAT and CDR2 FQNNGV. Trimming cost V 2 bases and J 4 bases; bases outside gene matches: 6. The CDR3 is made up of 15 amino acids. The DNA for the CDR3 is TGTGCCAGCAGCTTAATGGGACAGGGTTGGTACGAGCAGTACTTC. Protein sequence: CASSLMGQGWYEQYF.

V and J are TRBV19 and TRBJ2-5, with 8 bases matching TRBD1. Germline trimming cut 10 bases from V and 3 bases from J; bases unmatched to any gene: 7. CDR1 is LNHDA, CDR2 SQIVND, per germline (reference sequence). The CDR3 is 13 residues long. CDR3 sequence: CATGTGLKETQYF. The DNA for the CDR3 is TGTGCCACTGGGACAGGCCTGAAAGAGACCCAGTACTTC.

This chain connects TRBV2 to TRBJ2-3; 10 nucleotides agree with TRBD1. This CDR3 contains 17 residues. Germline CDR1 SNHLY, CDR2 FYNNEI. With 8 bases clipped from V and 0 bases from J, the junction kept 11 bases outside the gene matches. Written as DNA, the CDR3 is TGTGCCAGCGCGGGTGGGACAGGGGTTTTCAGCACAGATACGCAGTATTTT. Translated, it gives CASAGGTGVFSTDTQYF. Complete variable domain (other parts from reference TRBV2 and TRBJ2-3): EPEVTQTPSHQVTQMGQEVILRCVPISNHLYFYWYRQILGQKVEFLVSFYNNEISEKSEIFDDQFSVERPDGSNFTLKIRSTKLEDSAMYFCASAGGTGVFSTDTQYFGPGTRLTVL.

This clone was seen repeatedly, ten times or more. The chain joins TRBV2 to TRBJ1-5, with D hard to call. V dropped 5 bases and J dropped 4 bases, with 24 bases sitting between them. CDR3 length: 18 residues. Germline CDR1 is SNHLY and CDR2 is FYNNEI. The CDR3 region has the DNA TGTGCCAGCAGTCTTGGCCCCCTCCCGGGGTCCTGGAATCAGCCCCAGCATTTT. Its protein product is CASSLGPLPGSWNQPQHF.

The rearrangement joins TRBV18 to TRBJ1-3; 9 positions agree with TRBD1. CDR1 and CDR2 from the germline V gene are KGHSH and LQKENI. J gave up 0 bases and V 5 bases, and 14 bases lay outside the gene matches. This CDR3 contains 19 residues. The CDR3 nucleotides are TGTGCCAGCTCAACAACGCCGGGACAGGGATTAAGCTCTGGAAACACCATATATTTT. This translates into CASSTTPGQGLSSGNTIYF.

The CDR3 bases are TGTGCCAGTACAGGGTCTGGAAACACCATATATTTT. Encoded protein: CASTGSGNTIYF. This rearrangement joins TRBV9 to TRBJ1-3, with D possibly TRBD1 on 6 matching bases. CDR1 is SGDLS and CDR2 is YYNGEE in the germline V gene. The V end was cut by 8 bases, the J end by 1 base, with 7 bases between. The CDR3 spans 12 residues.

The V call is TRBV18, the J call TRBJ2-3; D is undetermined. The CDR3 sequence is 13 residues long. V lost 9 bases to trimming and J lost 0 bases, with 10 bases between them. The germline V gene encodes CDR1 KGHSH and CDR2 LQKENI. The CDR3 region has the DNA TGTGCCAGTACGCAGATGAGCACAGATACGCAGTATTTT. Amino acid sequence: CASTQMSTDTQYF.

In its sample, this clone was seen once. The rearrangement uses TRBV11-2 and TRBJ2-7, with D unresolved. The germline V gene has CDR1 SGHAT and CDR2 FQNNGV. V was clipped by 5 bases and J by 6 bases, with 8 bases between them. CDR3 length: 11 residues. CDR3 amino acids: CASSNPGEQYF. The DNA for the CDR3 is TGTGCCAGCAGCAACCCGGGCGAGCAGTACTTC.

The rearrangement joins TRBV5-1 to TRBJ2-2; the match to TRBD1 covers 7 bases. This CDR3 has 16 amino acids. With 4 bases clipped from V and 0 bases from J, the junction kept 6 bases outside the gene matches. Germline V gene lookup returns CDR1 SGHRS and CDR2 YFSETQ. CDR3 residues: CASSRGTDANTGELFF. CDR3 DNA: TGCGCCAGCAGCAGGGGGACAGACGCGAACACCGGGGAGCTGTTTTTT.

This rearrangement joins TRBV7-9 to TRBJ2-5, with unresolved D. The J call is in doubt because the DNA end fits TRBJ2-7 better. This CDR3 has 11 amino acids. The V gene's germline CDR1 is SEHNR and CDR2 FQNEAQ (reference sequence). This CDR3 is CASSLVGEQYF. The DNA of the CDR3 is TGTGCCAGCAGCTTAGTGGGCGAGCAGTACTTC.

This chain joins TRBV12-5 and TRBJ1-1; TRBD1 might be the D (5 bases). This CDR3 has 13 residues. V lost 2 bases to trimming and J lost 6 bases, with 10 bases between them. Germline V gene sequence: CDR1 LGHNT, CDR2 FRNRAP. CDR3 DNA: TGTGCTAGTGGTTTGAAGGGGCTGGCTGAAGCTTTCTTT. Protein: CASGLKGLAEAFF. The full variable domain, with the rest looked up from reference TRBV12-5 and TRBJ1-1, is DARVTQTPRHKVTEMGQEVTMRCQPILGHNTVFWYRQTMMQGLELLAYFRNRAPLDDSGMPKDRFSAEMPDATLATLKIQPSEPRDSAVYFCASGLKGLAEAFFGQGTRLTVV.

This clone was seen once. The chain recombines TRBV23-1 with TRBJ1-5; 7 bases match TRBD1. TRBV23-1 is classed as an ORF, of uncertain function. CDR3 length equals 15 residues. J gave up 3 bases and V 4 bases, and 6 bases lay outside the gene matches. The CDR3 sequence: CASSLDRVPNQPQHF. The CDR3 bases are TGCGCCAGCAGTCTAGACAGGGTCCCCAATCAGCCCCAGCATTTT.

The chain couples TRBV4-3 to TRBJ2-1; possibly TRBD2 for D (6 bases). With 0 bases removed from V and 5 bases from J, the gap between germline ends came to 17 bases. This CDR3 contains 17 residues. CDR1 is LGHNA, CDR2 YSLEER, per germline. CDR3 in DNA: TGCGCCAGCAGCCAAGATGATCGTTGGGGGGTAGACAATGAGCAGTTCTTC. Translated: CASSQDDRWGVDNEQFF.

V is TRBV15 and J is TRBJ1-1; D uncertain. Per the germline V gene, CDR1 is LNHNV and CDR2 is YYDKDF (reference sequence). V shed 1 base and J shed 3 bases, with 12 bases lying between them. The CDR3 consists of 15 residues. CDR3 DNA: TGTGCCACCAGCAGAGTAACGGGAAAGGACACTGAAGCTTTCTTT. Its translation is CATSRVTGKDTEAFF.

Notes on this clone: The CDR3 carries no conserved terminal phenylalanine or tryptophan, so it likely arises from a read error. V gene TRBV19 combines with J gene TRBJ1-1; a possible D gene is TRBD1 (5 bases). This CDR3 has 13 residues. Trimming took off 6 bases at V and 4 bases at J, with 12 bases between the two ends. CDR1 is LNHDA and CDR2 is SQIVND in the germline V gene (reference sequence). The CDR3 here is CASSDSRSTEAFV. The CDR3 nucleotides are TGTGCCAGTAGCGACAGCCGGAGCACTGAAGCTTTCGTT.

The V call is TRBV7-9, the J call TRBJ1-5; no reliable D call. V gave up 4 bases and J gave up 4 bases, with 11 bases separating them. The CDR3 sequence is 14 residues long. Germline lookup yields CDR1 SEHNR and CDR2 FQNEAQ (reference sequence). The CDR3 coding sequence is TGTGCCAGCAGCTCGCGCGATTTTAATCAGCCCCAGCATTTT. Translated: CASSSRDFNQPQHF.

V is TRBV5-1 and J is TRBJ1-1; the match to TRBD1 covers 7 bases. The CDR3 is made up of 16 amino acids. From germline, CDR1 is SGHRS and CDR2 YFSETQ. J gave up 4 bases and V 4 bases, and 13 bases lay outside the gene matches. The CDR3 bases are TGCGCCAGCAGCCCGGACAGGACTTACGGGGGCACTGAAGCTTTCTTT. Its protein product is CASSPDRTYGGTEAFF.

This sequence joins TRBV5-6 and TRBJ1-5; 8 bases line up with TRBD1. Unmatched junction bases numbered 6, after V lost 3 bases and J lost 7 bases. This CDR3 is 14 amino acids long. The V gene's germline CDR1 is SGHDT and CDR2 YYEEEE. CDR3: CASSSNRGEQPQHF. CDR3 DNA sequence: TGTGCCAGCAGCTCCAACAGGGGGGAGCAGCCCCAGCATTTT.

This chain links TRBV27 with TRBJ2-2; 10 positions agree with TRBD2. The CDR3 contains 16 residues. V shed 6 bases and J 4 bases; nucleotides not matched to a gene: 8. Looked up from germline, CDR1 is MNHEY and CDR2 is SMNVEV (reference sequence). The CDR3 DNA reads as TGTGCCAGCAGAACCCTAGCGGGAGCCGGCACCGGGGAGCTGTTTTTT. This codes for CASRTLAGAGTGELFF.

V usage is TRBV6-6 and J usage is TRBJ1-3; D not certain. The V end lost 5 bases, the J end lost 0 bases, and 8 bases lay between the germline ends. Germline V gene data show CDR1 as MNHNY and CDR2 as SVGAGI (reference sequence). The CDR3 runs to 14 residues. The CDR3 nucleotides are TGTGCCAGCAGTGCTTCAGGCTCTGGAAACACCATATATTTT. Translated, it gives CASSASGSGNTIYF.

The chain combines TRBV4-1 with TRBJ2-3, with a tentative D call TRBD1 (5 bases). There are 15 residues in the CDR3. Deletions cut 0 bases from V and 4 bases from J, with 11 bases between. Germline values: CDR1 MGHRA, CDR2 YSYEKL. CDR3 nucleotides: TGCGCCAGCAGCCAAGAGGGGCACCGGGCAGATACGCAGTATTTT. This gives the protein CASSQEGHRADTQYF.

CDR3 in amino acids: CASSPSSGSGNTIYF. The CDR3 DNA sequence: TGTGCCAGCAGCCCCAGTTCGGGGTCTGGAAACACCATATATTTT. The V call is TRBV7-2, the J call TRBJ1-3, with D uncertain. The CDR3 is made up of 15 amino acids. The V gene lost 5 bases and the J gene lost 1 base, with 12 bases spanning the gap. CDR1 SGHTA and CDR2 FQGNSA come from the germline V gene.

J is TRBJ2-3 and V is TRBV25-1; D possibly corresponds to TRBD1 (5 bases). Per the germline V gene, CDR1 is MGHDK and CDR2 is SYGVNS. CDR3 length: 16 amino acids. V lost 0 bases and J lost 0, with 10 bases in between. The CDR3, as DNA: TGTGCCAGCAGTGAATACGGAAGGGGAAGCACAGATACGCAGTATTTT. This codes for CASSEYGRGSTDTQYF.

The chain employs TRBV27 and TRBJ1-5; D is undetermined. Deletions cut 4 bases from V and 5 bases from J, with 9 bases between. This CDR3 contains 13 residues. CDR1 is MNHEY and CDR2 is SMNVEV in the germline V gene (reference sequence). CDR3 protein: CASSWAGDQPQHF. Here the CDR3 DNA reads TGTGCCAGCAGTTGGGCAGGCGATCAGCCCCAGCATTTT.

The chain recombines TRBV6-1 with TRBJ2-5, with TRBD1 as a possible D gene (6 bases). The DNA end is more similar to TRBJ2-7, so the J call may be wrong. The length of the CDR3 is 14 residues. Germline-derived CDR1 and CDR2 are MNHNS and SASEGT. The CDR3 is CASSRTEGVHEQYF. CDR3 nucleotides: TGTGCCAGCAGTCGGACAGAGGGGGTTCACGAGCAGTACTTC.

The CDR3 protein is CASSPNRGRVSQPQHF. CDR3 nucleotide sequence: TGTGCCAGCAGCCCCAACAGGGGGCGCGTGAGTCAGCCCCAGCATTTT. The chain is built from TRBV7-8 and TRBJ1-5; 9 bases line up with TRBD1. V lost 5 bases to trimming and J lost 6 bases; unmatched junction nucleotides: 11. Germline CDR1 and CDR2: SGHVS and FQNEAQ. This CDR3 region has 16 residues. Supplemented by reference TRBV7-8 and TRBJ1-5, the full variable domain reads GAGVSQSPRYKVAKRGQDVALRCDPISGHVSLFWYQQALGQGPEFLTYFQNEAQLDKSGLPSDRFFAERPEGSVSTLKIQRTQQEDSAVYLCASSPNRGRVSQPQHFGDGTRLSIL.

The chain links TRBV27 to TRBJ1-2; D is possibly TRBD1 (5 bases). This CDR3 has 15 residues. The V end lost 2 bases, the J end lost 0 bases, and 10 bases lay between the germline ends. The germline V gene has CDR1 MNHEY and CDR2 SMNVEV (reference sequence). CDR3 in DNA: TGTGCCAGCAGTTTAATTACAGGATCTAACTATGGCTACACCTTC. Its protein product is CASSLITGSNYGYTF.